The 12 T cell receptor beta chains below all came from one sample that was sequenced in a study of T-cell memory formation after mild COVID-19. TCRdb ran MiXCR on the 5' RACE reads and lists one entry per CDR3 protein. This sample has around 430,000 distinct CDR3 sequences; roughly 15% occur once, and the top ten carry about a fifth. What was sequenced was PBMCs or a T cell subset sorted from them (not recorded which). The receptor set was obtained from a man between 18 and 29 years old who had mild COVID-19 (a few samples of this study predate the infection). Cell type and time point are not known.

The chain recombines TRBV4-1 with TRBJ2-7, with no clear D. Trimming left V 1 base short and J 7 bases short, with 11 bases between. CDR3 size: 13 residues. CDR1 MGHRA and CDR2 YSYEKL come from the germline V gene. CDR3 sequence: CASSQVPEGEQYV. CDR3 coding DNA: TGCGCCAGCAGCCAAGTCCCAGAAGGGGAGCAGTACGTC.

This clonotype was found a few times. The rearrangement joins TRBV13 to TRBJ2-4; D gene uncertain. The germline CDR1 and CDR2 sequences are PRHDT and FYEKMQ (reference sequence). The CDR3 contains 11 residues. Trimming removed 2 bases from V and 8 bases from J, with 4 bases in between. The chain's CDR3 is CASSLHDIQYF. The CDR3 bases are TGTGCCAGCAGCTTACACGACATTCAGTACTTC.

V gene TRBV5-1 combines with J gene TRBJ2-3; TRBD2 agrees at 10 bases. The CDR3 has 17 residues. The ends lost 0 bases at V and 1 base at J; junction bases unmatched: 5. Germline V gene data show CDR1 as SGHRS and CDR2 as YFSETQ. The CDR3 loop reads CASSLAPLAGGTDTQYF. The CDR3 DNA reads TGCGCCAGCAGCTTGGCCCCGCTAGCGGGGGGCACAGATACGCAGTATTTT.

This clonotype was seen many times. The chain couples TRBV5-1 to TRBJ2-1; 8 nucleotides match TRBD2. From germline, CDR1 is SGHRS and CDR2 YFSETQ. V was pared by 1 base and J by 7 bases, with 7 bases of the junction left unmatched. The CDR3 runs 15 residues. The CDR3 DNA follows: TGCGCCAGCAGCTTGAATGCGGGGGGAGGGAATGAGCAGTTCTTC. Translating gives CASSLNAGGGNEQFF.

This clonotype was found a few times. The genes are TRBV18 and TRBJ2-1; possibly TRBD1 or TRBD2 for D (5 bases each). The length of the CDR3 is 15 residues. Looked up from germline, CDR1 is KGHSH and CDR2 is LQKENI. Trimming pared 4 bases from V and 7 bases from J, leaving 17 bases between. The CDR3 sequence is CASSQSGTAGNEQFF. Written as DNA, the CDR3 is TGTGCCAGCTCACAGTCTGGGACCGCCGGGAATGAGCAGTTCTTC.

CDR3 coding DNA: TGTGCCAGCAAAGCGGGGGGATTCGGCCAAGAGACCCAGTACTTC. It is translated as CASKAGGFGQETQYF. This chain connects TRBV6-1 to TRBJ2-5; 9 bases align to TRBD2. With V trimmed by 7 bases and J by 1 base, 7 bases remained unmatched. This CDR3 has 15 residues. In germline, CDR1 is MNHNS, CDR2 SASEGT.

This clonotype was detected many times. J is TRBJ2-2 and V is TRBV5-1; D is uncertain. Trimming stripped 0 bases from V and 3 bases from J, with 9 bases between. CDR1 and CDR2 from the germline V gene are SGHRS and YFSETQ. CDR3 length equals 15 residues. The DNA for the CDR3 is TGCGCCAGCAGCTTGGCCGGATCCTACACCGGGGAGCTGTTTTTT. This codes for CASSLAGSYTGELFF.

This clonotype turned up a few times. This chain links TRBV5-1 with TRBJ1-2; 9 bases align to TRBD1. The CDR3 runs to 15 residues. With V trimmed by 1 base and J by 4 bases, 5 bases remained unmatched. The germline gives CDR1 SGHRS, CDR2 YFSETQ. CDR3 sequence: CASSLTGTGIYGYTF. CDR3 bases: TGCGCCAGCAGCTTGACCGGGACAGGGATCTATGGCTACACCTTC.

The sample holds many counts of this clonotype. V is TRBV5-4 and J is TRBJ1-1; D unresolved. Per germline, CDR1 SGHNT and CDR2 YYREEE (reference sequence). This CDR3 is built from 13 residues. Between the trimmed V and J ends, which lost 5 bases and 1 base, there was a span of 9 bases. CDR3 in DNA: TGTGCCAGCAGTATCGACAAGAACACTGAAGCTTTCTTT. Translated, it gives CASSIDKNTEAFF.

The chain uses TRBV7-8 and TRBJ2-1; 9 positions agree with TRBD2. Germline lookup yields CDR1 SGHVS and CDR2 FQNEAQ. The CDR3 runs to 16 residues. V gave up 5 bases and J gave up 4 bases; unmatched junction bases: 9. In DNA, the CDR3 is TGTGCCAGCAGCACATATAGCGGGGGAGTTTACAATGAGCAGTTCTTC. Translation: CASSTYSGGVYNEQFF.

A few counts support this clonotype. V is TRBV7-3 and J is TRBJ2-3, with D maybe TRBD2 (5 bases). Trimming pared 3 bases from V and 5 bases from J, leaving 9 bases between. The CDR3 covers 13 residues. Germline assignment: CDR1 SGHTA and CDR2 FQGTGA. CDR3 protein: CASSLTGLDTQYF. DNA for the CDR3: TGTGCCAGCAGCTTGACGGGGTTAGATACGCAGTATTTT.

This clonotype was seen a few times. The rearrangement joins TRBV7-2 to TRBJ2-3, with no clear D. The V end lost 2 bases, the J end lost 0 bases, and 12 bases lay between the germline ends. Germline assignment: CDR1 SGHTA and CDR2 FQGNSA. The CDR3 consists of 16 residues. CDR3 DNA: TGTGCCAGCAGCTTAAGCTGGTACGCTAGCACAGATACGCAGTATTTT. Translating it yields CASSLSWYASTDTQYF.